The 3 T cell receptor beta chains below were found in one sample sequenced in a study of T cell clonality in common variable immunodeficiency. The assay was immunoSEQ multiplex PCR, and TCRdb's table has in-frame clones only and misses some. Observed are over 40,000 clones, no singletons, with the top ten taking about 5.9%. The sample was peripheral blood mononuclear cells. These receptors were collected from a person aged 18 to 75 in good health.

This clone was counted ten times or more. The missing CDR3 end, 3 residues past where the read stops, is filled in from the germline J gene. V and J are TRBV11-2 and TRBJ2-3; D may be TRBD1 (5 bases). This CDR3 contains 15 residues. V was cut by 0 bases and J by 6 bases, with 13 bases left in between. Germline V gives CDR1 SGHAT, CDR2 FQNNGV. The CDR3 DNA, read in part, is TGTGCCAGCAGCTTAGATTGGGCAGGGTCGGATACG. Translated, it gives CASSLDWAGSDT. The whole CDR3 reads CASSLDWAGSDTQYF.

This clone has ten or more counts. The read halts 3 residues ahead of the CDR3 end, with the missing end drawn from the germline J gene. This chain connects TRBV5-1 to TRBJ2-3, with D uncertain. Trimming cost V 4 bases and J 5 bases, with 17 bases left between them. CDR1 SGHRS and CDR2 YFSETQ come from the germline V gene. The CDR3 runs 15 residues. Partial CDR3 DNA: TGCGCCAGCAGCCCGTGGATCGAGCGACGAGATACG. Its translation: CASSPWIERRDT. The full CDR3 reads CASSPWIERRDTQYF.

In its sample, this clone is large. The sequenced CDR3 bases are TGTGCCAGCTCACCCCCCGGGGCCAAAAACATT. Its translation is CASSPPGAKNI. The whole CDR3 region reads CASSPPGAKNIQYF. The V gene is TRBV18, the J gene TRBJ2-4; D is undetermined. The read comes to an end 3 residues before the CDR3 does, leaving the germline J gene to fill in the end. Per germline, CDR1 KGHSH and CDR2 LQKENI. The V end was cut by 3 bases, the J end by 1 base, with 7 bases between. The length of the CDR3 is 14 residues.